The 31 T cell receptor beta chains listed next were all sequenced from one sample in a study of CD8+CD57+ T cells in acquired aplastic anemia. According to the study, genomic DNA was the template for TCR beta VDJ and CDR3 profiling. MiXCR, applied by TCRdb to the reads, yields one record per CDR3 protein. The sample lists around 130,000 distinct CDR3 sequences, roughly 50% occurring once. Specimen: sorted CD4+, CD8+, or CD8+CD57+ T cells (not recorded which) from PBMCs. These receptors all come from a human donor in good health, serving as a control.

Details on this clonotype: One end of the junction is discordant with germline, which a read error may explain. The chain has TRBV7-2 and TRBJ2-7; D possibly uses TRBD1 or TRBD2 (5 bases each). CDR3 length equals 14 residues. Germline CDR1 and CDR2: SGHTA and FQGNSA. CDR3: CASSSWDGSYEQYF. The CDR3 DNA sequence: TGCGCCAGCAGCTCCTGGGACGGTTCCTACGAGCAGTACTTC.

The rearrangement links TRBV6-2 or TRBV6-3 to TRBJ2-7; D is ambiguous. The germline V and J ends were trimmed by 6 bases and 2 bases, with 14 bases remaining between them. This CDR3 region has 14 residues. The germline gives CDR1 MNHEY, CDR2 SVGEGT. CDR3 loop: CASSHELETYEQYF. DNA for the CDR3: TGTGCCAGCAGCCATGAGCTGGAGACCTACGAGCAGTACTTC.

This chain links TRBV15 with TRBJ2-7; D possibly matches TRBD1 or TRBD2 (5 bases each). Germline assignment: CDR1 LNHNV and CDR2 YYDKDF (reference sequence). V was clipped by 4 bases and J by 5 bases, with 24 bases between them. The CDR3 totals 17 residues. CDR3 coding DNA: TGTGCCACCAGCACTGTACCGGGACGGCTGGACTGGGACGAGCAGTACTTC. It specifies CATSTVPGRLDWDEQYF.

Worth noting for this clonotype: A junction boundary mismatches the germline segment, possibly from a read error. The chain combines TRBV29-1 with TRBJ1-1, with D unclear. The CDR3 consists of 13 residues. CDR1 and CDR2 from the germline V gene are SQVTM and ANQGSEA. CDR3 coding DNA: TGTGCCAGCAGCTTGGCCCTGGGGACTGAAGCTTTCTTT. This sequence encodes CASSLALGTEAFF. Variable domain in full (rest from reference TRBV29-1 and TRBJ1-1): SAVISQKPSRDICQRGTSLTIQCQVDSQVTMMFWYRQQPGQSLTLIATANQGSEATYESGFVIDKFPISRPNLTFSTLTVSNMSPEDSSIYLCASSLALGTEAFFGQGTRLTVV.

This clonotype has a single count. Germline and junction disagree at one end, which may indicate a read error. The chain joins TRBV25-1 to TRBJ1-1, with 8 bases fitting TRBD1. Per germline, CDR1 MGHDK and CDR2 SYGVNS. The CDR3 is 15 amino acids. The CDR3 DNA is TGCGCCAGCAGCTCCCGGACAGGGTTGAACACTGAAGCTTTCTTT. Translated, it gives CASSSRTGLNTEAFF.

This clonotype was observed a few times. The chain recombines TRBV27 with TRBJ2-7; 11 bases line up with TRBD1. The CDR3 is 15 residues long. The junction had 8 bases not matched to a gene; V was cut back by 4 bases and J by 6 bases. In germline, CDR1 is MNHEY, CDR2 SMNVEV (reference sequence). CDR3 in DNA: TGTGCCAGCAGTTCCTACGGACAGGGGGCTCGCGAGCAGTACTTC. It is translated as CASSSYGQGAREQYF.

The rearrangement links TRBV7-4 to TRBJ1-5, with unresolved D. The germline CDR1 and CDR2 sequences are SGHVT and SQSDAQ. V was shortened by 1 base and J by 4 bases, with 8 bases between the two germline ends. CDR3 length equals 14 residues. The CDR3 DNA sequence: TGTGCCAGCAGCTTAGGAAGGGCAAATCAGCCCCAGCATTTT. Its translation is CASSLGRANQPQHF.

This clonotype was seen repeatedly, ten times or more. This chain links TRBV16 with TRBJ1-5; D not certain. There are 13 residues in the CDR3. Germline assignment: CDR1 KGHSY and CDR2 FQNENV. The germline V and J ends were trimmed by 4 bases and 4 bases, with 8 bases remaining between them. CDR3 DNA: TGTGCCAGCAGCCCCCAGGAGAATCAGCCCCAGCATTTT. This sequence encodes CASSPQENQPQHF. The full variable domain, with the rest looked up from reference TRBV16 and TRBJ1-5, is GEEVAQTPKHLVRGEGQKAKLYCAPIKGHSYVFWYQQVLKNEFKFLISFQNENVFDETGMPKERFSAKCLPNSPCSLEIQATKLEDSAVYFCASSPQENQPQHFGDGTRLSIL.

The V gene is TRBV7-8, the J gene TRBJ1-3; weak D call: TRBD1 (6 bases). The V and J ends lost 5 bases and 0 bases respectively, with 11 bases between them. There are 15 residues in the CDR3. CDR1 SGHVS and CDR2 FQNEAQ come from the germline V gene. The CDR3 nucleotides are TGTGCCAGCAGCCAGGACAGCGACTCTGGAAACACCATATATTTT. Encoded protein: CASSQDSDSGNTIYF.

This clonotype occurred many times. The chain couples TRBV7-9 to TRBJ1-3; 7 nucleotides agree with TRBD1. In germline, CDR1 is SEHNR, CDR2 FQNEAQ (reference sequence). V dropped 3 bases and J dropped 4; count of bases not matched to a gene: 6. The CDR3 extends over 15 amino acids. The DNA of the CDR3 is TGTGCCAGCAGCTTGCGGACAGGCTCCGGAAACACCATATATTTT. Protein product: CASSLRTGSGNTIYF.

This clonotype came up many times. This rearrangement joins TRBV7-9 to TRBJ1-4, with D possibly being TRBD1 (5 bases). There are 14 residues in the CDR3. V lost 1 base to trimming and J lost 5 bases, with 8 bases between them. Germline CDR1 SEHNR, CDR2 FQNEAQ (reference sequence). The CDR3 nucleotides read TGTGCCAGCAGCTTAGAAGCAGGGAATGAAAAACTGTTTTTT. As protein: CASSLEAGNEKLFF.

This clonotype was found many times. This chain joins TRBV10-1 and TRBJ1-6, with 7 positions matching TRBD1. There are 16 residues in the CDR3. In germline, CDR1 is WNHNN, CDR2 SYGVQD (reference sequence). The V gene end was trimmed by 4 bases and the J gene end by 7 bases; junction bases not matched to a gene: 10. The CDR3 region has the DNA TGCGCCAGCAGTGGCCCGGGACAGAAATTGAATTCACCCCTCCACTTT. It translates to CASSGPGQKLNSPLHF.

Remarks on this clonotype: The conserved final phenylalanine or tryptophan is absent from the CDR3, which likely points to a read error. The V and J genes are TRBV29-1 and TRBJ2-1; 14 positions agree with TRBD2. In germline, CDR1 is SQVTM, CDR2 ANQGSEA. The CDR3 spans 14 residues. Unmatched junction bases numbered 3, after V lost 5 bases and J lost 6 bases. CDR3 residues: CSVRTSGGPNEQFS. The CDR3 DNA is TGCAGCGTTCGGACTAGCGGGGGGCCCAATGAGCAGTTCTCC.

This sequence joins TRBV10-3 and TRBJ1-6; tentative D call: TRBD1 (5 bases). The CDR3 sequence is 15 residues long. The germline CDR1 and CDR2 sequences are ENHRY and SYGVKD. Trimming pared 10 bases from V and 0 bases from J, leaving 13 bases between. The CDR3 spells CASTRASSYNSPLHF. The CDR3 region has the DNA TGTGCCAGCACCAGGGCGAGCTCCTATAATTCACCCCTCCACTTT.

This clonotype occurred a few times. A much more abundant neighbour one base away suggests this may be a read error. V is TRBV9 and J is TRBJ1-1; D not certain. Germline lookup yields CDR1 SGDLS and CDR2 YYNGEE. The V end was cut by 4 bases, the J end by 6 bases, with 19 bases between. The CDR3 is made up of 15 amino acids. CDR3 DNA sequence: TGTGCCAGCAGCTTGGTGACCGATCTCAACGCTGAAGCTTTCTTT. This codes for CASSLVTDLNAEAFF.

This clonotype was counted a single time. The CDR3 spells CSLDYSAYEQYF. For the CDR3, the DNA is TGCAGCTTAGACTATTCGGCCTACGAGCAGTACTTC. The gene calls are TRBV20-1 and TRBJ2-7, with D maybe TRBD2 (5 bases). Germline CDR1 reads DFQATT; CDR2 reads SNEGSKA (reference sequence). The CDR3 contains 12 residues.

The chain links TRBV6-1 to TRBJ1-2; 9 bases are a match to TRBD1. After removal of 6 bases from V and 4 bases from J, the junction contained 6 bases not matched to a gene. This CDR3 is 14 amino acids long. Per germline, CDR1 MNHNS and CDR2 SASEGT. In DNA form, the CDR3 reads TGTGCCAGCAGGCCGGGACAGGGTCGCTATGGCTACACCTTC. Its protein is CASRPGQGRYGYTF.

On this clonotype: An end of the junction differs from the germline gene, which may be a read error. This chain links TRBV10-2 with TRBJ1-1; D is perhaps TRBD1 (6 bases). There are 15 residues in the CDR3. CDR1 is WSHSY and CDR2 is SAAADI in the germline V gene. In nucleotides, the CDR3 is TGTGCCAGCAGTTACGGCAGGGGAGGTTTCACTGAAGCTTTCTTT. This gives the protein CASSYGRGGFTEAFF.

This clonotype was detected ten times or more. The genes are TRBV20-1 and TRBJ2-7, with no clear D. V lost 5 bases, J lost 2 bases, and 7 bases lay in between. The CDR3 extends over 11 amino acids. Looked up from germline, CDR1 is DFQATT and CDR2 is SNEGSKA (reference sequence). This chain's CDR3 is CSAPGAYEQYF. As DNA, the CDR3 is TGCAGTGCTCCCGGCGCCTACGAGCAGTACTTC.

The chain combines TRBV15 with TRBJ2-2, with 7 bases matching TRBD2. This CDR3 has 12 residues. The trim removed 8 bases at V and 3 bases at J, leaving 0 bases unmatched. Germline loops: CDR1 LNHNV, CDR2 YYDKDF (reference sequence). The chain's CDR3 is CATGGDTGELFF. Here the CDR3 DNA reads TGTGCCACCGGGGGGGACACCGGGGAGCTGTTTTTT.

The table lists this clonotype with a few counts. With a much larger clone just one base away, this may be a read error. The genes are TRBV2 and TRBJ1-6; unclear D gene. CDR1 and CDR2 from the germline V gene are SNHLY and FYNNEI. This CDR3 comprises 12 residues. The V end was cut by 1 base, the J end by 7 bases, with 2 bases between. CDR3 protein: CASSEGNSPLHF. In DNA form, the CDR3 reads TGTGCCAGCAGTGAAGGGAATTCACCCCTCCACTTT.

The gene calls are TRBV20-1 and TRBJ2-3; TRBD2 agrees at 11 bases. The CDR3 length is 17 residues. Germline values: CDR1 DFQATT, CDR2 SNEGSKA (reference sequence). J gave up 4 bases and V 1 base, and 10 bases lay outside the gene matches. As DNA, the CDR3 is TGCAGTGCTAGAGTTTATGGTAGCGGGAGGGCCGCAGATACGCAGTATTTT. It codes for CSARVYGSGRAADTQYF.

The sample holds one count of this clonotype. The chain uses TRBV19 and TRBJ2-3; TRBD2 matches 7 bases. Per the germline V gene, CDR1 is LNHDA and CDR2 is SQIVND (reference sequence). V gave up 7 bases and J gave up 1 base; unmatched junction bases: 5. CDR3 size: 14 residues. The CDR3 DNA reads as TGTGCCAGTAAGCCGGGGGGAGGCACAGATACGCAGTATTTT. Residues: CASKPGGGTDTQYF.

This clonotype was seen ten or more times. The chain has TRBV7-6 and TRBJ2-5; 8 bases agree with TRBD2. This CDR3 spans 17 amino acids. V shed 2 bases, J shed 1 base, and the junction held 9 bases outside the gene matches. Germline V gene sequence: CDR1 SGHVS, CDR2 FNYEAQ. The CDR3 spells CASSLRGGYRPQETQYF. The CDR3 nucleotides read TGTGCCAGCAGCTTACGGGGGGGGTACCGACCCCAAGAGACCCAGTACTTC.

This clonotype was detected a few times. The CDR3 DNA follows: TGCAGCGTCGCAATAGCGGGGCCACAAGAGACCCAGTACTTC. It translates to CSVAIAGPQETQYF. The genes are TRBV29-1 and TRBJ2-5; 8 bases line up with TRBD2. The germline V gene encodes CDR1 SQVTM and CDR2 ANQGSEA. This CDR3 contains 14 residues. V was pared by 6 bases and J by 2 bases, with 8 bases of the junction left unmatched.

This clonotype was counted ten times or more. The rearrangement links TRBV19 to TRBJ1-2; TRBD1 agrees at 8 bases. This CDR3 contains 13 residues. Germline CDR1 LNHDA, CDR2 SQIVND (reference sequence). Trimming cost V 4 bases and J 8 bases; bases outside gene matches: 6. As DNA, the CDR3 is TGTGCCAGTAGTAAGGGACAGGCGACGGGCTACACCTTC. It encodes CASSKGQATGYTF.

The chain carries TRBV10-3 and TRBJ1-1; the D gene is possibly TRBD1 (6 bases). The germline gives CDR1 ENHRY, CDR2 SYGVKD. V was trimmed by 10 bases and J by 1 base, leaving 13 bases between them. The CDR3 is made up of 13 amino acids. CDR3 protein: CATKTGENTEAFF. The DNA for the CDR3 is TGTGCCACCAAGACAGGTGAGAACACTGAAGCTTTCTTT.

CDR3 sequence reads: CASIGRLNTEAFF. CDR3 coding DNA: TGTGCCAGCATTGGCCGATTGAACACTGAAGCTTTCTTT. J is TRBJ1-1 and V is TRBV7-8; D remains ambiguous. The ends were cut back, 7 bases at V and 0 bases at J, with 9 bases in the middle. From germline, CDR1 is SGHVS and CDR2 FQNEAQ. This CDR3 contains 13 residues.

The V and J genes are TRBV24-1 and TRBJ1-1; 8 nucleotides align to TRBD1. The CDR3 extends over 14 amino acids. V was pared by 6 bases and J by 1 base, with 3 bases of the junction left unmatched. Germline-derived CDR1 and CDR2 are KGHDR and SFDVKD. The CDR3 loop is CATSPGTGNTEAFF. The CDR3 nucleotides are TGTGCCACCAGTCCCGGGACAGGGAACACTGAAGCTTTCTTT.

J is TRBJ1-2 and V is TRBV4-2; TRBD1 is a possible D gene (5 bases). The CDR3 has 16 residues. The germline gives CDR1 LGHNA, CDR2 YNFKEQ. V was pared by 0 bases and J by 2 bases, with 13 bases between. CDR3 coding DNA: TGTGCCAGCAGCCAAGATCGCAACACAGGAAACTATGGCTACACCTTC. This codes for CASSQDRNTGNYGYTF.

This clonotype has a count of ten or more. The genes are TRBV4-3 and TRBJ2-7; no reliable D call. With 0 bases removed from V and 8 bases from J, the gap between germline ends came to 17 bases. This CDR3 region has 15 residues. Germline CDR1 is LGHNA and CDR2 is YSLEER. CDR3 protein: CASSQDLSTSGKQYF. CDR3 sequence (DNA): TGCGCCAGCAGCCAAGATTTATCGACGAGTGGGAAGCAGTACTTC.